The present TCR beta chain was sequenced within a study of identical twins. TCRdb processed the 5' RACE reads anew with MiXCR; each CDR3 protein has one entry. The sample carries 1.5 million to 2 million distinct CDR3 sequences, more than 30% recorded once. The J segment lost 8 bases and the V segment lost 5 bases, leaving 12 bases of the junction unmatched. The length of the CDR3 is 16 residues. Germline-derived CDR1 and CDR2 are PRHDT and FYEKMQ (reference sequence). Sequences were obtained from cord blood. The chain recombines TRBV13 with TRBJ2-1; 10 bases are a match to TRBD2. This TCR derives from a newborn girl in good health. The CDR3 DNA reads as TGTGCCAGCAGCCGACGGACTAGCGGAAGAGGTGATGAGCAGTTCTTC. Protein: CASSRRTSGRGDEQFF.